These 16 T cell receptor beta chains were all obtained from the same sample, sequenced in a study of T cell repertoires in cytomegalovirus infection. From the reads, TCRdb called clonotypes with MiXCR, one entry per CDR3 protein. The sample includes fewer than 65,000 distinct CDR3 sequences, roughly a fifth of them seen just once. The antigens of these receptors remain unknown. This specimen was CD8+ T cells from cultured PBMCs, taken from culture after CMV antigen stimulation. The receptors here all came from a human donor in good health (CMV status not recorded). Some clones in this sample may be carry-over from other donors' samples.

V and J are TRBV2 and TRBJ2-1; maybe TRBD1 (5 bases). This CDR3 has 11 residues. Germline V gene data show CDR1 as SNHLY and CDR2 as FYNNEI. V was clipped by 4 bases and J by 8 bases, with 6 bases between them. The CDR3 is CASSVGDEQFF. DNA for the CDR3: TGTGCCAGCAGTGTAGGGGATGAGCAGTTCTTC.

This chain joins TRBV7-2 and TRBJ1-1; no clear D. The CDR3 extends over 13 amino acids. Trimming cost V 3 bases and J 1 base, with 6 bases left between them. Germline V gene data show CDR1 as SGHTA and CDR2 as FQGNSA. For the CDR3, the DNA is TGTGCCAGCAGCTTGATGACGAACACTGAAGCTTTCTTT. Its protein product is CASSLMTNTEAFF.

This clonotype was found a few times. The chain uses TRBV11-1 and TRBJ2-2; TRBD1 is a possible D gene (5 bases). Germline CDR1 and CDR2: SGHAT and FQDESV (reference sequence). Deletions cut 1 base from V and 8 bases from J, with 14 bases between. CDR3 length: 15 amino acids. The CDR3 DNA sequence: TGTGCCAGCAGCTTAGAGGGCAGGGAAGATGGGGAGCTGTTTTTT. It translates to CASSLEGREDGELFF. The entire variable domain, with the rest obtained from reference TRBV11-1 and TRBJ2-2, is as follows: EAEVAQSPRYKITEKSQAVAFWCDPISGHATLYWYRQILGQGPELLVQFQDESVVDDSQLPKDRFSAERLKGVDSTLKIQPAELGDSAMYLCASSLEGREDGELFFGEGSRLTVL.

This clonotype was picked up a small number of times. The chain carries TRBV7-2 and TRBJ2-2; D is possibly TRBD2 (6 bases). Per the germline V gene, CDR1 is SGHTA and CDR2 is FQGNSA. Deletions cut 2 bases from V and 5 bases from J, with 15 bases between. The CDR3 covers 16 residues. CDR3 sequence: CASSLRPSVNTGELFF. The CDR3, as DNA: TGTGCCAGCAGCTTACGCCCTAGCGTAAATACCGGGGAGCTGTTTTTT.

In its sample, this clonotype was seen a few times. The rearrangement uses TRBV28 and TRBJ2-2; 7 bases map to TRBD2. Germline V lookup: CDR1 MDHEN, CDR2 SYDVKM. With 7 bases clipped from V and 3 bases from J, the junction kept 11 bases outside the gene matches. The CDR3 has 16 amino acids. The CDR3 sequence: CASIRLAGEDTGELFF. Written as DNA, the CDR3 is TGTGCCAGCATCCGTCTGGCGGGAGAGGACACCGGGGAGCTGTTTTTT.

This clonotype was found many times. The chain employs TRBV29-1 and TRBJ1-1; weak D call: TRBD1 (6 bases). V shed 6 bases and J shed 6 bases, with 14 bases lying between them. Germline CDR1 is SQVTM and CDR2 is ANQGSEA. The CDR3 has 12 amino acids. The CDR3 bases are TGCAGCGTGTTAGGGGGGGCAGCTGAAGCTTTCTTT. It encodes CSVLGGAAEAFF.

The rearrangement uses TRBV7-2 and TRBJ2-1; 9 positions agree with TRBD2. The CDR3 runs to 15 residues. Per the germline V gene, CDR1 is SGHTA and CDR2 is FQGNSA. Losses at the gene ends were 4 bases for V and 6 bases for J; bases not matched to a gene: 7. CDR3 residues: CASSSPSTSGNEQFF. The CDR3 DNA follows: TGTGCCAGCAGCTCACCTTCGACTAGCGGCAATGAGCAGTTCTTC. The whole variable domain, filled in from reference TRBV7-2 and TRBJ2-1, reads GAGVSQSPSNKVTEKGKDVELRCDPISGHTALYWYRQSLGQGLEFLIYFQGNSAPDKSGLPSDRFSAERTGGSVSTLTIQRTQQEDSAVYLCASSSPSTSGNEQFFGPGTRLTVL.

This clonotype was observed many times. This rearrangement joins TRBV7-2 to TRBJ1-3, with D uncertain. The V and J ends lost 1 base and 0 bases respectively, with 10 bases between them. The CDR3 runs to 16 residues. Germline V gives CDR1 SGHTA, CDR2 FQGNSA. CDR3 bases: TGTGCCAGCAGCTTAGGTACGCCTTACTCTGGAAACACCATATATTTT. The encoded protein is CASSLGTPYSGNTIYF.

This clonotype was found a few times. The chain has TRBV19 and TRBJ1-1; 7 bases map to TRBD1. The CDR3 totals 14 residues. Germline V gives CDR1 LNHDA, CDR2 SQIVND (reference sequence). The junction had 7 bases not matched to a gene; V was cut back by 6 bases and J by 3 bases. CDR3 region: CASSPQQGYTEAFF. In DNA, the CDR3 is TGTGCCAGTAGCCCACAACAGGGGTACACTGAAGCTTTCTTT.

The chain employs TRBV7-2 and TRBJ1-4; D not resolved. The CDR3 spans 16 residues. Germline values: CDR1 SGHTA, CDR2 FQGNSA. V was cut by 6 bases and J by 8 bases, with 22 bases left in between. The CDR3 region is CASSHSVGFGVEKLFF. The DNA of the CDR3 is TGTGCCAGCAGTCACTCCGTGGGGTTTGGGGTAGAAAAACTGTTTTTT.

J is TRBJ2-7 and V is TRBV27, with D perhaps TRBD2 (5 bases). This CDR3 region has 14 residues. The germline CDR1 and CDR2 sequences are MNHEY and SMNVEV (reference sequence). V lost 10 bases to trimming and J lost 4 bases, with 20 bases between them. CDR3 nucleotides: TGTGCCACCCCGAAGGGCGGGTTGGTATACGAGCAGTACTTC. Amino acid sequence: CATPKGGLVYEQYF.

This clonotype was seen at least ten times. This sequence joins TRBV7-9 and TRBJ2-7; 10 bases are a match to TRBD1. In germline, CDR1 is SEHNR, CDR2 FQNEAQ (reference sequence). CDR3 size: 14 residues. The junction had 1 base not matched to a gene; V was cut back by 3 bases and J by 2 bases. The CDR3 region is CASSLGTGAYEQYF. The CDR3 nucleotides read TGTGCCAGCAGCTTGGGGACAGGGGCCTACGAGCAGTACTTC.

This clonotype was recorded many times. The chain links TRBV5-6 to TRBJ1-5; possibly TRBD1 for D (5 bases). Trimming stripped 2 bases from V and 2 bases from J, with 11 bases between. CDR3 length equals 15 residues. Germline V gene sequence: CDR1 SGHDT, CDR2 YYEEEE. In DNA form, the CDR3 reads TGTGCCAGCAGCTTTCAGGGCTGGGGCAATCAGCCCCAGCATTTT. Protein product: CASSFQGWGNQPQHF.

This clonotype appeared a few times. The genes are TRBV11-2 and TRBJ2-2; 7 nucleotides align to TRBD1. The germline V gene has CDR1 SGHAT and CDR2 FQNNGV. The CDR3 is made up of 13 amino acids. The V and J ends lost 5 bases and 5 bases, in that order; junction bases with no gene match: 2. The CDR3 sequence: CASSQTGTGELFF. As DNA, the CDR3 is TGTGCCAGCAGCCAGACAGGGACCGGGGAGCTGTTTTTT.

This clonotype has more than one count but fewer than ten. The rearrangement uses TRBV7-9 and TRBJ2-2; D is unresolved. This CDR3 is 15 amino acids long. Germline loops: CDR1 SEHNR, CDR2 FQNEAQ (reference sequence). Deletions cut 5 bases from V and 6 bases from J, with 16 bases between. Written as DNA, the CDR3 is TGTGCCAGCAGCCCCTTGGATAGAGGTCCCGGGGAGCTGTTTTTT. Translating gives CASSPLDRGPGELFF.

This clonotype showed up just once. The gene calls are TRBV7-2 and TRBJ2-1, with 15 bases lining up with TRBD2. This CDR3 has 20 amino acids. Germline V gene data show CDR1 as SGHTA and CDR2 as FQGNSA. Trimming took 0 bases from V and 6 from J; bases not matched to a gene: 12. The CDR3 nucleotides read TGTGCCAGCAGCTTAGCGGGGACTAGCGGGGGGTCCCGCGTGGGCAATGAGCAGTTCTTC. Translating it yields CASSLAGTSGGSRVGNEQFF.